Included here is one T cell receptor beta chain sequence, with context. Its target is unknown. CDR3 size: 15 residues. V lost 0 bases and J 7 bases, leaving 13 bases between the germline ends. The germline V gene has CDR1 MNHNS and CDR2 SASEGT. The data originate from a study of cytomegalovirus exposure and HLA in healthy donors. Regarding the study as a whole: There were 150 to 200 TCR beta chains listed as cytomegalovirus-associated.

The PCR used 60 Vbeta and 13 Jbeta primers. Assay: immunoSEQ multiplex PCR; the TCRdb copy retains only in-frame clones and omits some. The table lists under 150,000 clones, 80% to 90% of them singletons, with around 6.4% in the top ten. The V call is TRBV6-1, the J call TRBJ1-5, with TRBD1 as a possible D gene (6 bases). The origin of this receptor is a woman aged 40-49 years in good health and CMV-seropositive. Input material: PBMCs. CDR3 in amino acids: CASSEAGGAVQPQHF. Written as DNA, the CDR3 is TGTGCCAGCAGTGAAGCGGGGGGGGCGGTACAGCCCCAGCATTTT.